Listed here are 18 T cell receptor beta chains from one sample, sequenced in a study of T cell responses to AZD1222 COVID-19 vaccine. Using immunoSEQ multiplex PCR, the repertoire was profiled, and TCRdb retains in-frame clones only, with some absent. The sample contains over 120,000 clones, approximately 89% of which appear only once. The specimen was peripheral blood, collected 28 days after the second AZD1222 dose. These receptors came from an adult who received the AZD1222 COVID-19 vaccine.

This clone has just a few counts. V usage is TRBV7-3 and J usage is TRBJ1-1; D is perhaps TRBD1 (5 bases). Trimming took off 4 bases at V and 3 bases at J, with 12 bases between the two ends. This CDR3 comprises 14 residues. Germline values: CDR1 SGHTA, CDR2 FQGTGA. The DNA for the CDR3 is TGTGCCAGCAGCTGGGCGGGCAGGGACACTGAAGCTTTCTTT. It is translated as CASSWAGRDTEAFF.

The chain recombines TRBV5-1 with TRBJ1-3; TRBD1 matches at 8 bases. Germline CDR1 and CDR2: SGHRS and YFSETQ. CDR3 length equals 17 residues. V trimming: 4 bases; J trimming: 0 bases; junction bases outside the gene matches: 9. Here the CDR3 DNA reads TGCGCCAGCAGCCCGCGACAGGGGCTATACTCTGGAAACACCATATATTTT. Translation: CASSPRQGLYSGNTIYF.

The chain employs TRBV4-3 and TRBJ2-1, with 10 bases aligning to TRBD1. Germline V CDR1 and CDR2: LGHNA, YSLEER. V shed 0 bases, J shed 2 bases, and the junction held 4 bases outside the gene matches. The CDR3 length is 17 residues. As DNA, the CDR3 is TGCGCCAGCAGCCAAGATCTTGGACAGGGGGCCTACAATGAGCAGTTCTTC. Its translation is CASSQDLGQGAYNEQFF.

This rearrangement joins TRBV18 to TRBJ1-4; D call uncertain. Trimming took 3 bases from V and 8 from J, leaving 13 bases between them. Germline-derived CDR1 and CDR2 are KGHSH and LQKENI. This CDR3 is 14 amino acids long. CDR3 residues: CASSPTERVEKLFF. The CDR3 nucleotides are TGTGCCAGCTCACCGACGGAGCGGGTAGAAAAACTGTTTTTT.

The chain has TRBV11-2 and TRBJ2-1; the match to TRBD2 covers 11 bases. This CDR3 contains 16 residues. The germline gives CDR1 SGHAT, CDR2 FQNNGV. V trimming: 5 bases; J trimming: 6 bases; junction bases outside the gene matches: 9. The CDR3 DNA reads TGTGCCAGCAGCCTGATTCGGGGGACTAGCGGCAATGAGCAGTTCTTC. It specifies CASSLIRGTSGNEQFF.

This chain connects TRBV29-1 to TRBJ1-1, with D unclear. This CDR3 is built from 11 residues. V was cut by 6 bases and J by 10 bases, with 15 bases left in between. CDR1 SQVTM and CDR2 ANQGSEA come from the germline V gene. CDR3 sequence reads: CSVPDGVGAFF. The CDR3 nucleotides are TGCAGCGTCCCGGACGGGGTAGGAGCTTTCTTT.

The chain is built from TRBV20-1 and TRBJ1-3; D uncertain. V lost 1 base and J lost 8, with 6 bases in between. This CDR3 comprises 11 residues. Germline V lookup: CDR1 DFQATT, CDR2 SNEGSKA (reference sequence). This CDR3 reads CSARGVDTIYF. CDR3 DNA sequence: TGCAGTGCTAGAGGGGTAGACACCATATATTTT.

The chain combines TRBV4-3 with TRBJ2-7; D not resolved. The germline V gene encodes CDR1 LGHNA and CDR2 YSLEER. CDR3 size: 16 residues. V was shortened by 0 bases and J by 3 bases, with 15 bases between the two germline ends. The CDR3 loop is CASSQDGSYSSYEQYF. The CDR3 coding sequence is TGCGCCAGCAGCCAAGATGGAAGCTATAGCAGCTACGAGCAGTACTTC.

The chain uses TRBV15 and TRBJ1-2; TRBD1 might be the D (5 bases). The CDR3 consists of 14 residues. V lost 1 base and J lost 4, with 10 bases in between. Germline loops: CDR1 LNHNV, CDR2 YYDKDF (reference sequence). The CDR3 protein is CATSRVGGGYGYTF. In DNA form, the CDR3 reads TGTGCCACCAGCAGAGTGGGGGGAGGCTATGGCTACACCTTC.

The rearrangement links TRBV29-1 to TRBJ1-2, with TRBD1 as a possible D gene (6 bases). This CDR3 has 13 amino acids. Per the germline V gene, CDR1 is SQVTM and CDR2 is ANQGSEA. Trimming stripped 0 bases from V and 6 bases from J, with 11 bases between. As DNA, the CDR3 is TGCAGCGTTGAAGACAGGGGAATAAATGGCTACACCTTC. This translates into CSVEDRGINGYTF.

The CDR3 is CASSLGRSGGVKAFF. CDR3 nucleotides: TGTGCCAGCAGCTTAGGCAGATCGGGCGGGGTGAAGGCTTTCTTT. This chain connects TRBV11-2 to TRBJ1-1; no definite D call. Germline V lookup: CDR1 SGHAT, CDR2 FQNNGV. V lost 1 base, J lost 11 bases, and 20 bases lay in between. This CDR3 has 15 residues.

The CDR3 protein is CAWSRDRDQAFF. The CDR3 nucleotides read TGTGCCTGGAGCCGGGACAGGGATCAAGCTTTCTTT. The chain carries TRBV30 and TRBJ1-1; TRBD1 matches at 9 bases. The CDR3 covers 12 residues. Germline CDR1 GTSNPN, CDR2 SVGIG (reference sequence). V lost 3 bases, J lost 9 bases, and 5 bases stayed unmatched.

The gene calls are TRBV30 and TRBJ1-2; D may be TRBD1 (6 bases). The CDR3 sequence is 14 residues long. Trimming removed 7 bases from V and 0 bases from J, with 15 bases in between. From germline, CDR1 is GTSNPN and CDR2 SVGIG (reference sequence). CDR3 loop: CASPDRQANYGYTF. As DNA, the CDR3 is TGTGCCTCGCCGGACAGACAGGCTAACTATGGCTACACCTTC.

CDR3 sequence reads: CASSPPRRQGGTGELFF. The CDR3 DNA sequence: TGTGCCAGCAGCCCCCCCAGAAGACAGGGAGGCACCGGGGAGCTGTTTTTT. The rearrangement joins TRBV7-9 to TRBJ2-2; maybe TRBD1 (7 bases). V lost 5 bases and J 4 bases, leaving 20 bases between the germline ends. The germline V gene encodes CDR1 SEHNR and CDR2 FQNEAQ (reference sequence). The CDR3 consists of 17 residues. Together with reference TRBV7-9 and TRBJ2-2, the CDR3 gives the full variable domain: DTGVSQNPRHKITKRGQNVTFRCDPISEHNRLYWYRQTLGQGPEFLTYFQNEAQLEKSRLLSDRFSAERPKGSFSTLEIQRTEQGDSAMYLCASSPPRRQGGTGELFFGEGSRLTVL.

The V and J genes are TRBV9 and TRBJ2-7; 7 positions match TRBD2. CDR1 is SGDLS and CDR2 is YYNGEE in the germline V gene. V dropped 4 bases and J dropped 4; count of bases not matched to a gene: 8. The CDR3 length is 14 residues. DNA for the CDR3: TGTGCCAGCAGCCCTGGGCGGGGGACGTACGAGCAGTACTTC. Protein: CASSPGRGTYEQYF.

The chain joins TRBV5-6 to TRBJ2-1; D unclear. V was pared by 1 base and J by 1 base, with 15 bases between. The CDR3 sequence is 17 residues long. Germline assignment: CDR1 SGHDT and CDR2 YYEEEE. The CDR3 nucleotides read TGTGCCAGCAGCTTGCGGCGACTCGAGAGGTCCTACAATGAGCAGTTCTTC. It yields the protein CASSLRRLERSYNEQFF.

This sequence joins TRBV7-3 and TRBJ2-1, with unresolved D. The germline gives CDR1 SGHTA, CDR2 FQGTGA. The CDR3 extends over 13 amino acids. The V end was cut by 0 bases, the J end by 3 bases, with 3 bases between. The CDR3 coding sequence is TGTGCCAGCAGCTTAACTAGCTACAATGAGCAGTTCTTC. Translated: CASSLTSYNEQFF.

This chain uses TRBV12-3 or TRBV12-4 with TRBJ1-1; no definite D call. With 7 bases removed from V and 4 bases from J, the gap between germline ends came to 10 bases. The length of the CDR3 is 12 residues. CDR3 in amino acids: CASKRWTTEAFF. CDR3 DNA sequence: TGTGCCAGCAAACGGTGGACCACTGAAGCTTTCTTT.